This TCR beta chain comes out of a study of neoadjuvant anti-PD-1 for oral cavity cancer. Study information: Around day 43, patients without progression received a fourth nivolumab dose before surgery.

Notes on the study in general: Higher pretreatment blood Treg/Th17 ratios correlated with higher pretreatment blood and lower post-treatment tumor TCRbeta clonality. Larger post-treatment preexisting tumor clones tracked with greater tumor shrinkage.

The CDR3 has 14 residues. Germline V gene data show CDR1 as LNHNV and CDR2 as YYDKDF (reference sequence). The germline V and J ends were trimmed by 5 bases and 5 bases, with 15 bases remaining between them. TCRdb keeps only in-frame clones here, not all; method: immunoSEQ multiplex PCR. The repertoire has about 23,000 clones, 25% to 30% of them found once; the top ten carry about 15%. Time point in this sample: after neoadjuvant nivolumab, at surgical resection. Patients were newly diagnosed with stage II-IVA oral cavity squamous cell carcinoma without prior systemic or radiation treatment. This clone was seen more than once but under ten times. Its target is not known.

The material sequenced was tumor tissue, taken after nivolumab (anti-PD-1) treatment. The source of this sequence is a person aged 35-79 years with oral cavity squamous cell carcinoma. V gene TRBV15 combines with J gene TRBJ1-2; TRBD1 might be the D (6 bases). CDR3 region: CATSSGRGGYGYTF. CDR3 bases: TGTGCCACCAGCTCCGGCAGGGGTGGGTATGGCTACACCTTC.